The 18 T cell receptor beta chains presented below share a single source sample, sequenced in a study of T cell repertoires in cytomegalovirus infection. TCRdb called the reads again in MiXCR, with one record for every CDR3 protein. Of a few hundred thousand distinct CDR3 sequences listed, 25% are singletons. These receptors are not linked to any known antigen. The sequences come from cultured PBMCs, collected from culture after CMV antigen stimulation. Receptors originate from a human donor in good health (CMV status not recorded). Some clones in this sample may be carry-over from other donors' samples.

Many counts were recorded for this clonotype. The rearrangement joins TRBV7-2 to TRBJ1-5; unclear D gene. Germline CDR1 SGHTA, CDR2 FQGNSA. CDR3 length: 13 amino acids. Trimming removed 5 bases at V and 9 bases at J, with 14 bases between. The CDR3 nucleotides read TGTGCCAGCAGCCGGACGGAGGAGCGGCCCCAGCATTTT. The encoded protein is CASSRTEERPQHF.

The chain carries TRBV23-1 and TRBJ2-7; 10 nucleotides line up with TRBD2. TRBV23-1 is an ORF, and what it does is uncertain. Trimming removed 6 bases from V and 1 base from J; junction bases left unmatched: 12. CDR3 length equals 17 residues. CDR3 in DNA: TGCGCCAGCAGCTACAGGGCTAGCGGGAGTGGGTCCTACGAGCAGTACTTC. It yields the protein CASSYRASGSGSYEQYF.

V and J are TRBV6-5 and TRBJ1-1, with unresolved D. CDR1 and CDR2 from the germline V gene are MNHEY and SVGAGI. Between the trimmed V and J ends, which lost 2 bases and 7 bases, there was a span of 8 bases. The CDR3 extends over 12 amino acids. In DNA, the CDR3 is TGTGCCAGCAGTTACGCAGGAGGTGAAGCTTTCTTT. This sequence encodes CASSYAGGEAFF.

This clonotype was recorded a few times. The chain is built from TRBV24-1 and TRBJ2-2; D remains ambiguous. There are 13 residues in the CDR3. Deletions cut 9 bases from V and 2 bases from J, with 9 bases between. The V gene's germline CDR1 is KGHDR and CDR2 SFDVKD. The CDR3 nucleotides read TGTGCCACCCTTGAGCTAAACACCGGGGAGCTGTTTTTT. Translated, it gives CATLELNTGELFF.

The J gene is TRBJ2-7, the V gene TRBV30; D perhaps matches TRBD2 (7 bases). CDR3 size: 17 residues. V was cut by 3 bases and J by 0 bases, with 21 bases left in between. Per the germline V gene, CDR1 is GTSNPN and CDR2 is SVGIG (reference sequence). The CDR3 DNA reads as TGTGCCTGGAGCGCTGGTGCGGGGGCATTTCGCTCCTACGAGCAGTACTTC. This encodes CAWSAGAGAFRSYEQYF.

The CDR3 loop reads CASSIGKNTDTQYF. The CDR3 DNA reads TGTGCCAGTAGTATAGGAAAAAACACAGATACGCAGTATTTT. The rearrangement uses TRBV19 and TRBJ2-3; no clear D gene. This CDR3 is built from 14 residues. Per germline, CDR1 LNHDA and CDR2 SQIVND (reference sequence). Trimming took off 1 base at V and 2 bases at J, with 7 bases between the two ends.

This clonotype was seen more than once but under ten times. The chain employs TRBV6-1 and TRBJ2-7; D remains ambiguous. The CDR3 length is 14 residues. The germline V gene has CDR1 MNHNS and CDR2 SASEGT. V was pared by 1 base and J by 7 bases, with 14 bases between. Here the CDR3 reads CASSEGSSGREQYF. The CDR3 coding sequence is TGTGCCAGCAGTGAAGGATCTAGTGGACGGGAGCAGTACTTC.

The chain combines TRBV20-1 with TRBJ2-7; D unresolved. CDR3 length: 11 residues. The V end lost 4 bases, the J end lost 0 bases, and 4 bases lay between the germline ends. In germline, CDR1 is DFQATT, CDR2 SNEGSKA (reference sequence). CDR3: CSATLSYEQYF. For the CDR3, the DNA is TGCAGTGCTACTCTCTCCTACGAGCAGTACTTC.

The chain carries TRBV11-2 and TRBJ2-7, with 11 nucleotides matching TRBD2. V was pared by 1 base and J by 3 bases, with 8 bases of the junction left unmatched. The CDR3 covers 17 residues. Germline lookup yields CDR1 SGHAT and CDR2 FQNNGV. This CDR3 is CASSLAPPTSGNYEQYF. The DNA of the CDR3 is TGTGCCAGCAGCTTAGCTCCACCGACTAGCGGGAACTACGAGCAGTACTTC.

Of note for this clonotype: A read error may be the cause here, since a much bigger clone is one base away. As the CDR3 is not closed by the conserved phenylalanine or tryptophan, this likely results from a read error. Here the CDR3 reads CAWSGTSKFYEQYI. In DNA, the CDR3 is TGTGCCTGGAGTGGGACTAGCAAATTCTACGAGCAGTACATC. V gene TRBV30 combines with J gene TRBJ2-7, with TRBD2 matching 8 bases. V shed 1 base and J 3 bases; nucleotides not matched to a gene: 5. From germline, CDR1 is GTSNPN and CDR2 SVGIG (reference sequence). This CDR3 has 14 residues.

The chain is built from TRBV4-1 and TRBJ2-1, with no clear D. V lost 0 bases and J lost 8, with 8 bases in between. The CDR3 consists of 13 residues. Germline CDR1 MGHRA, CDR2 YSYEKL. CDR3 coding DNA: TGCGCCAGCAGCCAAGATTCGGGCGATGAGCAGTTCTTC. It codes for CASSQDSGDEQFF.

The chain carries TRBV6-2 or TRBV6-3 and TRBJ1-5; D is uncertain. V lost 2 bases and J lost 4, with 6 bases in between. The germline V gene has CDR1 MNHEY and CDR2 SVGEGT. This CDR3 has 13 residues. This CDR3 is CASSYTINQPQHF. The CDR3 nucleotides are TGTGCCAGCAGTTACACAATTAATCAGCCCCAGCATTTT.

This clonotype has at least ten counts. The chain employs TRBV7-8 and TRBJ1-2; no reliable D call. The CDR3 sequence is 13 residues long. Deletions cut 1 base from V and 8 bases from J, with 11 bases between. CDR1 is SGHVS, CDR2 FQNEAQ, per germline. CDR3: CASSLVGFGGYTF. DNA of the CDR3: TGTGCCAGCAGCTTAGTGGGGTTTGGAGGCTACACCTTC.

This sequence joins TRBV28 and TRBJ1-1; possibly TRBD1 for D (6 bases). V was trimmed by 1 base and J by 10 bases, leaving 10 bases between them. The CDR3 has 12 amino acids. Germline assignment: CDR1 MDHEN and CDR2 SYDVKM. The CDR3 DNA reads as TGTGCCAGCAGTTTATATACAGGGACAGCTTTCTTT. It specifies CASSLYTGTAFF.

J is TRBJ2-1 and V is TRBV30; 10 nucleotides align to TRBD2. The CDR3 is 14 amino acids. V lost 3 bases and J lost 5; bases outside the gene matches: 4. Germline CDR1 and CDR2: GTSNPN and SVGIG (reference sequence). CDR3 DNA sequence: TGTGCCTGGAGCGTCGGACTAGCGGACAATGAGCAGTTCTTC. Amino acid sequence: CAWSVGLADNEQFF. Full variable domain (missing parts from reference TRBV30 and TRBJ2-1): SQTIHQWPATLVQPVGSPLSLECTVEGTSNPNLYWYRQAAGRGLQLLFYSVGIGQISSEVPQNLSASRPQDRQFILSSKKLLLSDSGFYLCAWSVGLADNEQFFGPGTRLTVL.

V and J are TRBV7-1 and TRBJ2-2; 12 nucleotides match TRBD2. TRBV7-1 falls under the ORF class, with uncertain function. J was trimmed by 6 bases and V by 5 bases; bases with no gene match: 4. This CDR3 spans 15 amino acids. CDR3 DNA sequence: TGTGCCAGCAGCGAGACTAGCGGGAGAGCCGGGGAGCTGTTTTTT. Translating it yields CASSETSGRAGELFF.

This clonotype was seen a handful of times. The chain has TRBV19 and TRBJ2-1; D is perhaps TRBD1 (5 bases). Germline V gene data show CDR1 as LNHDA and CDR2 as SQIVND (reference sequence). Trimming pared 7 bases from V and 6 bases from J, leaving 16 bases between. There are 14 residues in the CDR3. CDR3 coding DNA: TGTGCCAGTAACACAGGAAGGATAGGCAATGAGCAGTTCTTC. Residues: CASNTGRIGNEQFF.

This clonotype was counted a few times. The gene calls are TRBV5-1 and TRBJ2-2; D remains ambiguous. Trimming left V 2 bases short and J 1 base short, with 12 bases between. CDR3 size: 16 residues. The V gene's germline CDR1 is SGHRS and CDR2 YFSETQ. This chain's CDR3 is CASSFKGIGNTGELFF. In DNA form, the CDR3 reads TGCGCCAGCAGCTTTAAGGGTATAGGGAACACCGGGGAGCTGTTTTTT. Full variable domain (rest looked up from reference TRBV5-1 and TRBJ2-2): KAGVTQTPRYLIKTRGQQVTLSCSPISGHRSVSWYQQTPGQGLQFLFEYFSETQRNKGNFPGRFSGRQFSNSRSEMNVSTLELGDSALYLCASSFKGIGNTGELFFGEGSRLTVL.